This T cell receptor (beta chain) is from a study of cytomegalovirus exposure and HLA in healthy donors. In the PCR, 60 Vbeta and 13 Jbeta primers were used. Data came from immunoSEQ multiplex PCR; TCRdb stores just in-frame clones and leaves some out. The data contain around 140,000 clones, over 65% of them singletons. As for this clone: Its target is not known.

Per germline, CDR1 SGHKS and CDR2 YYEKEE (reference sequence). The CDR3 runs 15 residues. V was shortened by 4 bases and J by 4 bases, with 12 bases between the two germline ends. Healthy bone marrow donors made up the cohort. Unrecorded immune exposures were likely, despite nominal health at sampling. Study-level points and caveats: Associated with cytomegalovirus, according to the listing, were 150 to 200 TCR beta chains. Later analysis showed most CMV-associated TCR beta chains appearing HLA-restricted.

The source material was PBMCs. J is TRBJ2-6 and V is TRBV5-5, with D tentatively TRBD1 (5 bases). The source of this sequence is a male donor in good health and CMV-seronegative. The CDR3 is CASSDQGSGANVLTF. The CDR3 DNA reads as TGTGCCAGCAGCGACCAGGGTTCCGGGGCCAACGTCCTGACTTTC.